Listed below are T cell receptor beta chains from one sample, sequenced in a study of CD8+ T cells in alopecia areata. Data came from immunoSEQ multiplex PCR; TCRdb stores just in-frame clones and leaves some out. The repertoire holds about 140,000 clones, with approximately 80% as singletons. This specimen consisted of CD8+ T cells sorted from blood, obtained at week 4, from a patient treated with tofacitinib. These receptor sequences come from a human donor with alopecia areata. Each CDR3 is given with its conserved first and last residue. The D gene is left open where the match is weak. Clone size is not always given. Where it is, it says once, few, many or a class for expanded clones.

clone size | D gene | J gene | V gene | CDR3 DNA | CDR3 protein
. | . | TRBJ1-1 | TRBV7-3 | TGTGCCAGCAGCTTTGGAGGGTATACTGAAGCTTTCTTT | CASSFGGYTEAFF
. | . | TRBJ2-1 | TRBV30 | TGTGCCTGGAGTCGGACTACCATCAATGAGCAGTTCTTC | CAWSRTTINEQFF
. | . | TRBJ2-4 | TRBV5-4 | TGTGCCAGCAGTTCTGAATCGGGGGGCCTAGCCAAAAACATTCAGTACTTC | CASSSESGGLAKNIQYF
few | . | TRBJ2-2 | TRBV5-6 | TGTGCCAGCAGCTCCGGGCAGTGGGGCACCGGGGAGCTGTTTTTT | CASSSGQWGTGELFF
. | . | TRBJ2-7 | TRBV19 | TGTGCCAGTTCTCCGGGGGCAGTCTACGAGCAGTACTTC | CASSPGAVYEQYF
. | . | TRBJ1-3 | TRBV6-6 | TGTGCCAGCACACCGACCTCAAACACCATATATTTT | CASTPTSNTIYF
. | TRBD1 | TRBJ1-2 | TRBV4-3 | TGCGCCAGCAGATCCACAGGGGGATTAAACTATGGCTACACCTTC | CASRSTGGLNYGYTF
. | TRBD1 | TRBJ2-5 | TRBV29-1 | TGCAGCGTTGATGGGACAGGGGGGTTTCAAGAGACCCAGTACTTC | CSVDGTGGFQETQYF
. | . | TRBJ2-2 | TRBV7-9 | TGTGCCAGCAGCTTAAGTGCCGGGGAGCTGTTTTTT | CASSLSAGELFF
. | . | TRBJ2-5 | TRBV9 | TGTGCCAGCAGCGTTCATGGTGGCGGGGTGGGAGAGACCCAGTACTTC | CASSVHGGGVGETQYF
. | TRBD2 | TRBJ2-1 | TRBV27 | TGTGCCAGCAGTCTGACAGGGCGTAGCGGGGGACCTTACAATGAGCAGTTCTTC | CASSLTGRSGGPYNEQFF
. | . | TRBJ2-7 | TRBV19 | TGTGCCAGTAGCACAGGAACGGGCAAGCAGTACTTC | CASSTGTGKQYF
. | TRBD1 | TRBJ2-1 | TRBV5-1 | TGCGCCAGCAGCTTTGGGACAGGGGCCCCCTACAATGAGCAGTTCTTC | CASSFGTGAPYNEQFF